The rows below give T cell receptor beta chains drawn from one sample of a study of cytomegalovirus exposure and HLA in healthy donors. TCRdb keeps only in-frame clones here, not all; method: immunoSEQ multiplex PCR. The sample holds 160,000 or so clones, 70% to 80% seen once. The sequencing sample was made of PBMCs. These receptors all stem from a male donor in good health and CMV-seronegative. Each CDR3 is given with its conserved first and last residue. A D gene is named only where the DNA matches it firmly. The size of a clone is reported for some rows only, either as once, few or many, or as a class for expanded clones.

j_call clone_size v_call d_call cdr3_aa cdr3_nt
TRBJ1-2 - TRBV27 - CASSLAGADRGYTF TGTGCCAGCAGTTTGGCGGGGGCCGACCGTGGCTACACCTTC
TRBJ2-2 - TRBV2 - CASSEFRQHTGELFF TGTGCCAGCAGTGAATTCAGGCAACACACCGGGGAGCTGTTTTTT
TRBJ2-3 - TRBV29-1 TRBD1 CSVEGQGTDTQYF TGCAGCGTGGAAGGACAGGGGACAGATACGCAGTATTTT
TRBJ1-1 - TRBV4-1 - CASSGASAQGREAFF TGCGCCAGCAGCGGGGCATCAGCCCAAGGGCGTGAAGCTTTCTTT
TRBJ2-6 - TRBV19 - CASRPDSRASGANVLTF TGTGCCAGTAGACCAGACTCGAGGGCCTCTGGGGCCAACGTCCTGACTTTC
TRBJ2-7 - TRBV6-4 TRBD2 CAPRRAGVYEQYF TGTGCCCCCAGGCGAGCGGGAGTGTACGAGCAGTACTTC
TRBJ2-1 - TRBV4-3 TRBD2 CASSQDLVAGGPNEQFF TGCGCCAGCAGCCAAGATTTGGTAGCGGGAGGGCCCAATGAGCAGTTCTTC
TRBJ2-2 - TRBV7-2 TRBD2 CASSRGGPNTGELFF TGTGCCAGCAGCCGCGGGGGGCCGAACACCGGGGAGCTGTTTTTT
TRBJ2-7 - TRBV7-2 TRBD1 CASSWTGGLQYF TGTGCCAGCAGCTGGACAGGGGGGCTGCAGTACTTC
TRBJ1-1 - TRBV6-5 TRBD1 CASKTGSMNTEAFF TGTGCCAGCAAGACAGGGTCCATGAACACTGAAGCTTTCTTT
TRBJ2-3 - TRBV7-2 - CASSSLALTDTQYF TGTGCCAGCAGCTCACTAGCCCTCACAGATACGCAGTATTTT
TRBJ1-5 - TRBV10-3 TRBD1 CAISELGTGGNQPQHF TGTGCCATCAGTGAGTTGGGGACAGGGGGCAATCAGCCCCAGCATTTT
TRBJ2-7 - TRBV2 TRBD1 CASRDPGQGAEQYF TGTGCCAGCAGGGATCCGGGACAGGGGGCCGAGCAGTACTTC
TRBJ1-4 - TRBV6-6 - CASSSRGSEKLFF TGTGCCAGCAGCTCTAGAGGAAGCGAAAAACTGTTTTTT
TRBJ1-1 - TRBV5-1 - CASSLRQASFAEAFF TGCGCCAGCAGCTTGAGACAGGCGAGTTTCGCTGAAGCTTTCTTT
TRBJ1-5 - TRBV5-1 TRBD1 CASSYGTDNQPQHF TGCGCCAGCAGCTACGGGACAGACAATCAGCCCCAGCATTTT
TRBJ2-5 - TRBV11-2 - CASSLQEAQYF TGTGCCAGCAGCCTACAAGAGGCCCAGTACTTC
TRBJ1-2 - TRBV7-2 TRBD1 CASSLILGTGAYYGYTF TGTGCCAGCAGCTTAATCTTAGGGACAGGGGCTTACTATGGCTACACCTTC
TRBJ1-1 - TRBV6-1 TRBD1 CASIKQGMNTEAFF TGTGCCAGCATCAAACAGGGGATGAACACTGAAGCTTTCTTT
TRBJ2-5 - TRBV10-3 - CATRDRQETQYF TGTGCCACGCGGGACAGACAAGAGACCCAGTACTTC
TRBJ1-2 few TRBV6-5 TRBD1 CASSFLTGTNYGYTF TGTGCCAGCAGTTTCCTGACAGGGACTAACTATGGCTACACCTTC
TRBJ2-3 - TRBV5-1 TRBD2 CASSLLSGGTDTQYF TGCGCCAGCAGCCTCCTAAGCGGGGGCACAGATACGCAGTATTTT
TRBJ2-1 - TRBV9 - CASSLDIHNEQFF TGTGCCAGCAGCTTAGACATCCACAATGAGCAGTTCTTC
TRBJ1-5 few TRBV19 - CASSTSNTVDQPQHF TGTGCCAGTAGTACTTCTAATACAGTGGATCAGCCCCAGCATTTT
TRBJ1-5 once TRBV28 TRBD1 CASSATGGGRFNQPQHF TGTGCCAGCAGTGCGACAGGGGGGGGGAGGTTCAATCAGCCCCAGCATTTT
TRBJ1-5 - TRBV10-3 TRBD1 CAISGSGTGNQPQHF TGTGCCATCAGTGGATCCGGGACAGGCAATCAGCCCCAGCATTTT
TRBJ2-2 - TRBV6-1 - CASRLQGPTGELFF TGTGCCAGCAGGCTACAGGGTCCCACCGGGGAGCTGTTTTTT
TRBJ1-2 few TRBV2 - CASSGTRADGYTF TGTGCCAGCAGTGGAACCAGGGCTGATGGCTACACCTTC
TRBJ2-7 - TRBV30 - CAWKRAYEQYF TGTGCCTGGAAGCGAGCCTACGAGCAGTACTTC
TRBJ2-7 - TRBV2 - CASSAEDWTEQYF TGTGCCAGCAGTGCGGAGGACTGGACCGAGCAGTACTTC
TRBJ2-7 once TRBV30 - CAWSAFRSGEQYF TGTGCCTGGAGTGCCTTCCGGAGTGGGGAGCAGTACTTC
TRBJ2-5 - TRBV7-9 TRBD2 CASATGGQETQYF TGTGCCAGCGCGACGGGGGGACAAGAGACCCAGTACTTC
TRBJ1-6 - TRBV7-2 - CASSRILPDSLWKSLHF TGTGCCAGCAGCCGAATTTTACCGGACAGTCTTTGGAAGTCCCTCCACTTT
TRBJ2-1 - TRBV27 TRBD2 CASRASGRSLDEQFF TGTGCCAGCAGAGCGAGCGGGAGGTCCTTGGATGAGCAGTTCTTC
TRBJ2-3 once TRBV29-1 - CSVGELFGTQYF TGCAGCGTGGGCGAGCTGTTCGGAACGCAGTATTTT
TRBJ1-6 - TRBV7-2 - CASSLALPGSPLHF TGTGCCAGCAGCTTAGCGTTGCCGGGATCACCCCTCCACTTT
TRBJ2-2 - TRBV6-4 - CASSEGYTGGLFF TGTGCCAGCAGCGAGGGGTACACCGGGGGGCTGTTTTTT
TRBJ2-5 - TRBV7-9 - CASCELGAGETQYF TGTGCCAGCTGCGAGCTAGGAGCTGGAGAGACCCAGTACTTC
TRBJ2-3 - TRBV29-1 TRBD2 CSVLAGVSTDTQYF TGCAGCGTACTAGCGGGAGTTAGCACAGATACGCAGTATTTT
TRBJ2-1 few TRBV19 - CASSKGAGTFTYNEQFF TGTGCCAGTAGTAAGGGGGCAGGGACTTTCACCTACAATGAGCAGTTCTTC
TRBJ2-3 - TRBV5-4 - CASSLTGTDTQYF TGTGCCAGCAGCTTGACAGGCACAGATACGCAGTATTTT
TRBJ1-1 - TRBV7-2 TRBD1 CASSPQQGGGTEAFF TGTGCCAGCAGCCCGCAACAGGGGGGAGGCACTGAAGCTTTCTTT
TRBJ1-1 - TRBV7-9 - CASSHYTEAFF TGTGCCAGCAGCCACTACACTGAAGCTTTCTTT
TRBJ1-3 - TRBV12-5 TRBD1 CASGSLPGGSGNTIYF TGTGCTAGTGGTTCACTACCAGGGGGCTCTGGAAACACCATATATTTT
TRBJ2-6 - TRBV4-3 - CASSQDRQGAGANVLTF TGCGCCAGCAGCCAAGATCGTCAAGGGGCTGGGGCCAACGTCCTGACTTTC
TRBJ2-4 - TRBV4-1 TRBD1 CASSQDESFDRGKNIQYF TGCGCCAGCAGCCAAGATGAGTCCTTTGACAGGGGGAAAAACATTCAGTACTTC
TRBJ2-2 - TRBV2 TRBD2 CASSRTSVNTGELFF TGTGCCAGCAGTCGGACTAGCGTAAACACCGGGGAGCTGTTTTTT
TRBJ2-2 - TRBV19 TRBD2 CASSGLAGASNTGELFF TGTGCCAGTAGTGGACTAGCGGGGGCCTCGAACACCGGGGAGCTGTTTTTT
TRBJ2-1 - TRBV15 - CATSKRGDEQFF TGTGCCACCAGCAAAAGGGGCGATGAGCAGTTCTTC
TRBJ2-1 - TRBV4-3 TRBD2 CASSQNGGGRASHEQFF TGCGCCAGCAGCCAAAATGGTGGCGGGAGGGCCAGCCATGAGCAGTTCTTC